The T cell receptor beta chain under discussion was sequenced for a study of CD8 T cells in Susac syndrome. CDR3 length: 17 amino acids. The V and J ends lost 0 bases and 1 base respectively, with 14 bases between them. Germline assignment: CDR1 SGDLS and CDR2 YYNGEE. With random hexamers, reverse transcription was performed on roughly 0.45 to 1 ug of RNA. Via MiXCR, TCRdb re-called the immunoSEQ multiplex PCR reads, giving one row per CDR3 protein. Here the sample spans around 200,000 distinct CDR3 sequences, about 94% being singletons. This rearrangement joins TRBV9 to TRBJ1-3; D is possibly TRBD1 (5 bases). Specimen: CD4+ T cells from PBMCs. This clonotype originated in a human donor with Susac syndrome. CDR3 protein: CASSVATGASSGNTIYF. In DNA form, the CDR3 reads TGTGCCAGCAGCGTAGCCACAGGCGCCTCTTCTGGAAACACCATATATTTT. The whole variable domain, filled in from reference TRBV9 and TRBJ1-3, reads DSGVTQTPKHLITATGQRVTLRCSPRSGDLSVYWYQQSLDQGLQFLIQYYNGEERAKGNILERFSAQQFPDLHSELNLSSLELGDSALYFCASSVATGASSGNTIYFGEGSWLTVV.